This T cell receptor (beta chain) was retrieved from a study of CD8 T cells in Susac syndrome. The J segment lost 6 bases and the V segment lost 2 bases, leaving 3 bases of the junction unmatched. In germline, CDR1 is MDHEN, CDR2 SYDVKM. The CDR3 is 14 amino acids. Reverse transcription of roughly 0.5 to 1 ug RNA used random hexamers. Amplification of TCR beta CDR3 used immunoSEQ multiplex PCR across 54 Vbeta and 13 Jbeta. One entry per CDR3 protein, called by TCRdb with MiXCR from the immunoSEQ multiplex PCR reads. The sample has approximately 150,000 distinct CDR3 sequences; under 95% are singletons. This clonotype was detected only once. Sequencing of TCR beta covered CD8+ and CD4+ T cells obtained from blood.

The TCR was taken from a human donor in good health. This sequence joins TRBV28 and TRBJ2-7; 11 bases match TRBD2. The specimen was CD4+ T cells from PBMCs. CDR3 amino acids: CASSLGLAGGEQYF. The DNA for the CDR3 is TGTGCCAGCAGTTTAGGCCTAGCGGGAGGCGAGCAGTACTTC.